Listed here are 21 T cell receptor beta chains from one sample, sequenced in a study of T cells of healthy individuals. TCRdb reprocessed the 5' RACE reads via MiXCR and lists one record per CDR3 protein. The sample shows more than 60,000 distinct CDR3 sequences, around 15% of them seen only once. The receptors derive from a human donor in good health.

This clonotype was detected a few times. The CDR3 sequence is CASSPDGGRYQPQHF. CDR3 in DNA: TGTGCCAGCTCACCAGACGGGGGACGGTATCAGCCCCAGCATTTT. V gene TRBV18 combines with J gene TRBJ1-5; a weak D match, TRBD1 (5 bases). Trimming removed 2 bases at V and 5 bases at J, with 13 bases between. The CDR3 spans 15 residues. Germline-derived CDR1 and CDR2 are KGHSH and LQKENI.

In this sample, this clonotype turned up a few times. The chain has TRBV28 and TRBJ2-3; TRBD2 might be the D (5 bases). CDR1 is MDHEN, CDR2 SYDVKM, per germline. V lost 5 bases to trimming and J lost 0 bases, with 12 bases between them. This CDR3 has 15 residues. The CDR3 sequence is CASSPLAVSTDTQYF. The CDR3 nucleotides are TGTGCCAGCAGTCCTCTAGCTGTGAGCACAGATACGCAGTATTTT.

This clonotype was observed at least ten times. This chain's CDR3 is CASSQTTGDQPQHF. In DNA form, the CDR3 reads TGTGCCAGCAGCCAAACTACAGGGGATCAGCCCCAGCATTTT. The rearrangement links TRBV7-6 to TRBJ1-5; 7 nucleotides line up with TRBD1. Germline CDR1 is SGHVS and CDR2 is FNYEAQ. CDR3 length equals 14 residues. V gave up 5 bases and J gave up 5 bases; unmatched junction bases: 6.

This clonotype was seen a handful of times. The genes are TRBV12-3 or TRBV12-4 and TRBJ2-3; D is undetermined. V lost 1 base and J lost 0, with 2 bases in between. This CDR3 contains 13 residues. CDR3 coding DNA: TGTGCCAGCAGTTTAGGGAGCACAGATACGCAGTATTTT. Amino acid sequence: CASSLGSTDTQYF.

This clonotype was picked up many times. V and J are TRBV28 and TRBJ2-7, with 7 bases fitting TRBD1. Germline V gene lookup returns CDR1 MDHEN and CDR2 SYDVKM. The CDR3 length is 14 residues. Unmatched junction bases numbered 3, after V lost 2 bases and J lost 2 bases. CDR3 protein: CASSLGQATYEQYF. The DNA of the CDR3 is TGTGCCAGCAGTTTAGGACAGGCTACCTACGAGCAGTACTTC.

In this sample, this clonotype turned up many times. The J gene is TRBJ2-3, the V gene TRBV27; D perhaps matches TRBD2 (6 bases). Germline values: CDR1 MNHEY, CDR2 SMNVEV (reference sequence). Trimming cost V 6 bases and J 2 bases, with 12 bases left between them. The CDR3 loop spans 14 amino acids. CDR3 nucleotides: TGTGCCAGCAGCTGGAGCGGGCCCACAGATACGCAGTATTTT. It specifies CASSWSGPTDTQYF.

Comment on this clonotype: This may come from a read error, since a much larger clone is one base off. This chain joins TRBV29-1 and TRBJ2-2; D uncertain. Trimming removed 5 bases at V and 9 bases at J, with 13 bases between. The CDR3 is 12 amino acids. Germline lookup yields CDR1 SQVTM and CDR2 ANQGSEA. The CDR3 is CSVRFGIWELFF. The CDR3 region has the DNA TGCAGCGTTCGTTTTGGGATCTGGGAGCTGTTTTTT.

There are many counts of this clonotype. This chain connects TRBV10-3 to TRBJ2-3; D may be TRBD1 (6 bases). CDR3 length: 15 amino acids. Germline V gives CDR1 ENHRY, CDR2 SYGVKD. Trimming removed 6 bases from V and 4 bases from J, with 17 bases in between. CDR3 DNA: TGTGCCATCAGCCCAGGGGCTACAGCGGCAGATACGCAGTATTTT. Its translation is CAISPGATAADTQYF.

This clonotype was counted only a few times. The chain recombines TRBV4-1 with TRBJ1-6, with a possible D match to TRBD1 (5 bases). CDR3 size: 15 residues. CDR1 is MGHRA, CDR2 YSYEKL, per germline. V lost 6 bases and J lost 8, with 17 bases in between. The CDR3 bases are TGCGCCAGCAGTCCGACCTTCAGGGATCATTCACCCCTCCACTTT. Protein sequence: CASSPTFRDHSPLHF.

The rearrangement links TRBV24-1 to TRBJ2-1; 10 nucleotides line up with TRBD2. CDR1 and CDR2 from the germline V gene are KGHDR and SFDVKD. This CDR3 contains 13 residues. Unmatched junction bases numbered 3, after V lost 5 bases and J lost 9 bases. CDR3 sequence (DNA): TGTGCCACCAGTGGCAGCGGGAGGGGTGAGCAGTTCTTC. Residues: CATSGSGRGEQFF.

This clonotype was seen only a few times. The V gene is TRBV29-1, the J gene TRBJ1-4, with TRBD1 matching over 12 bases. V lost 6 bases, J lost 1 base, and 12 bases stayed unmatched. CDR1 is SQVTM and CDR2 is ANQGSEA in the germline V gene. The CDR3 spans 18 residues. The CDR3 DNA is TGCAGCGTACGGAGCGGGACAGGGGGCCTTGTAACTAATGAAAAACTGTTTTTT. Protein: CSVRSGTGGLVTNEKLFF. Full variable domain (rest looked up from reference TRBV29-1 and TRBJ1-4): SAVISQKPSRDICQRGTSLTIQCQVDSQVTMMFWYRQQPGQSLTLIATANQGSEATYESGFVIDKFPISRPNLTFSTLTVSNMSPEDSSIYLCSVRSGTGGLVTNEKLFFGSGTQLSVL.

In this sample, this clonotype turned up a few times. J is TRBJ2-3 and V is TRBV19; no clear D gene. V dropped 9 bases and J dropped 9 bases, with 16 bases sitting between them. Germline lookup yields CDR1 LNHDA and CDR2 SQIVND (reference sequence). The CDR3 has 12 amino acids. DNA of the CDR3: TGTGCCAGCAGTCTTCCTGACTCCACGCAGTATTTT. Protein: CASSLPDSTQYF.

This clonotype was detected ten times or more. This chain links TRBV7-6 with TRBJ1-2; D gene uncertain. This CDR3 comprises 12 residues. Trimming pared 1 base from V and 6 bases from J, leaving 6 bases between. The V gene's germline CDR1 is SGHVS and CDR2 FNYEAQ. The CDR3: CASSLEGNGYTF. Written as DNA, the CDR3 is TGTGCCAGCAGCTTAGAAGGGAATGGCTACACCTTC.

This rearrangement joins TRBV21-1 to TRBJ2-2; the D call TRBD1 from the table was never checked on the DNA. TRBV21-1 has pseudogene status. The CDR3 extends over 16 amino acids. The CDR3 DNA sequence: TGTGCCAGCCCTAACGGGGGCCGAGGGGAGTCCGGGGAGCTGTTTTTT. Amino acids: CASPNGGRGESGELFF.

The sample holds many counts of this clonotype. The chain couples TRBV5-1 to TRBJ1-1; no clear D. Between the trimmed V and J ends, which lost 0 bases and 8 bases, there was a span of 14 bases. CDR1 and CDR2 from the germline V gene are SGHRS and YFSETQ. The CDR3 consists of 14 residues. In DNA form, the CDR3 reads TGCGCCAGCAGCTTGGAATTCGAGGGAGGAGAAGCTTTCTTT. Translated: CASSLEFEGGEAFF. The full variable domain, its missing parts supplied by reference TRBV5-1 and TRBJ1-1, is KAGVTQTPRYLIKTRGQQVTLSCSPISGHRSVSWYQQTPGQGLQFLFEYFSETQRNKGNFPGRFSGRQFSNSRSEMNVSTLELGDSALYLCASSLEFEGGEAFFGQGTRLTVV.

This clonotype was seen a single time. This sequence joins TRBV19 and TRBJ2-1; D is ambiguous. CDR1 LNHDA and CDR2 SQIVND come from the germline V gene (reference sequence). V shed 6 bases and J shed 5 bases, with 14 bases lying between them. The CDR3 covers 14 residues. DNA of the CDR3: TGTGCCAGTAGAATCAGCGTTGTCCACAATGAGCAGTTCTTC. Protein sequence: CASRISVVHNEQFF.

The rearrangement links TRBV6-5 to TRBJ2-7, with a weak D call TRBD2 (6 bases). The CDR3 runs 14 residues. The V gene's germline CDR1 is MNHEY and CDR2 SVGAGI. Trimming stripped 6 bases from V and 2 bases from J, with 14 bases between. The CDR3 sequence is CASSRDSPTYEQYF. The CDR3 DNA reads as TGTGCCAGCAGCCGGGACTCTCCTACCTACGAGCAGTACTTC.

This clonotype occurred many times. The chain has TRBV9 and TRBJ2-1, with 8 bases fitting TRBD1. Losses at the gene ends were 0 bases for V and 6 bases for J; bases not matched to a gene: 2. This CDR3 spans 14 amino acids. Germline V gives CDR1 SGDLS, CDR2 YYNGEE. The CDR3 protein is CASSVGQGANEQFF. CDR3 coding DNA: TGTGCCAGCAGCGTAGGGCAGGGGGCCAATGAGCAGTTCTTC.

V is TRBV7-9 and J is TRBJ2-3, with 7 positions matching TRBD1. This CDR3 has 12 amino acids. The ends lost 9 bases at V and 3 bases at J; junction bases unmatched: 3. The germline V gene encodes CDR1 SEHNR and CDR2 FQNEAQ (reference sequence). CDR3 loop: CASRQGTDTQYF. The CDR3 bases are TGTGCCAGTCGACAGGGTACAGATACGCAGTATTTT. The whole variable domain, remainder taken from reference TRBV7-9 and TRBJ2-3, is DTGVSQNPRHKITKRGQNVTFRCDPISEHNRLYWYRQTLGQGPEFLTYFQNEAQLEKSRLLSDRFSAERPKGSFSTLEIQRTEQGDSAMYLCASRQGTDTQYFGPGTRLTVL.

The CDR3 loop is CASNMARETQYF. The CDR3, as DNA: TGCGCCAGCAACATGGCTAGGGAGACCCAGTACTTC. The rearrangement uses TRBV5-1 and TRBJ2-5; D remains unclear. The CDR3 has 12 residues. Per germline, CDR1 SGHRS and CDR2 YFSETQ. Trimming took 6 bases from V and 5 from J, leaving 11 bases between them.

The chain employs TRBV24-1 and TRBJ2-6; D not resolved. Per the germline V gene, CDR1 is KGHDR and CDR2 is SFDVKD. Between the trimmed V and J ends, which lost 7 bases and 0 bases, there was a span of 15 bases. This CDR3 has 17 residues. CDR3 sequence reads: CATRRERPLSGANVLTF. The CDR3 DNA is TGTGCCACCAGGAGAGAGCGTCCTCTCTCTGGGGCCAACGTCCTGACTTTC.